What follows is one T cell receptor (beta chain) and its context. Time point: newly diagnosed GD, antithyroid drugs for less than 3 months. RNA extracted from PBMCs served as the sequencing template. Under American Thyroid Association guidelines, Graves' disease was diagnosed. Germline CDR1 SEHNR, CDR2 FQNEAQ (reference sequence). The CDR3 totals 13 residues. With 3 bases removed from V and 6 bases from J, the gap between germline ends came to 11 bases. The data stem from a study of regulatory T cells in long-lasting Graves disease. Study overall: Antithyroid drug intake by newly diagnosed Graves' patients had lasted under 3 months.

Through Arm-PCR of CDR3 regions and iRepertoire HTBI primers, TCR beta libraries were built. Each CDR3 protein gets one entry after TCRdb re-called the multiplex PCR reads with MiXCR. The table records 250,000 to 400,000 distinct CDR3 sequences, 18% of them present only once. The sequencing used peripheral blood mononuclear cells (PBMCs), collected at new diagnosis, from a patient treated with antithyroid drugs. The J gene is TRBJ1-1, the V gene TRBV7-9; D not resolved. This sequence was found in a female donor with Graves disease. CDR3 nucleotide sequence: TGTGCCAGCAGCTTCGCGGCGGACCCTGAAGCTTTCTTT. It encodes CASSFAADPEAFF.